The TCR beta chain described here comes from a study of T cells in Graves' hyperthyroidism and ophthalmopathy. CDR1 is MNHEY and CDR2 is SMNVEV in the germline V gene (reference sequence). Trimming removed 1 base from V and 10 bases from J; junction bases left unmatched: 11. The CDR3 extends over 16 amino acids. TCR beta CDR3 regions were amplified from RNA. RT-PCR in the first round (using the HTBI primer set) targeted the TCR CDR3. MiXCR was run by TCRdb on the multiplex PCR reads, yielding one entry per CDR3 protein. The sample contains approximately 300,000 distinct CDR3 sequences, about 18% of which appear only once.

The rearrangement joins TRBV27 to TRBJ1-1; 11 positions agree with TRBD1. Specimen: blood. This clonotype was obtained from a woman aged 55-69 years with Graves' ophthalmopathy. The chain's CDR3 is CASSLFRTGGFFGAFF. Here the CDR3 DNA reads TGTGCCAGCAGTTTATTTAGGACAGGGGGCTTCTTTGGAGCTTTCTTT.